A single sample is the source of the 20 T cell receptor beta chains below, sequenced in a study of lymphopenia after photon versus proton radiotherapy (dated by TCRdb to the late 2010s). Libraries came from the immunoSEQ multiplex PCR assay. The immuneACCESS repertoire file appears here via TCRdb, limited to in-frame rearrangements. These files lack a portion of the clones; in checked studies, under half of the deficit traces to unresolved V genes, and the cause of the others is not known. For this sample the table gives about 40,000 clones, of which about 86% were detected only once. The ten largest make up 10% of the sample. Here the sequenced sample was peripheral blood, taken from a patient treated with proton-based radiotherapy. The receptor source for this set is a woman aged 70 to 79 with pancreatic cancer. Some clones in this sample may be carry-over from other donors' samples.

DNA of the CDR3: TGTGCCAGCAGCTTAGTTTCGGCAGGGGAGTATGGGATTAGAAACACCATATATTTT. Translated: CASSLVSAGEYGIRNTIYF. The V gene is TRBV13, the J gene TRBJ1-3; tentatively, D is TRBD1 (6 bases). Germline V gives CDR1 PRHDT, CDR2 FYEKMQ (reference sequence). This CDR3 region has 19 residues. The germline V and J ends were trimmed by 1 base and 5 bases, with 24 bases remaining between them.

This chain links TRBV6-1 with TRBJ2-1; 8 bases are a match to TRBD2. CDR3 length: 15 amino acids. The germline CDR1 and CDR2 sequences are MNHNS and SASEGT. Trimming at V came to 1 base and at J to 10 bases, leaving 9 bases not matched to a gene. DNA for the CDR3: TGTGCCAGCAGTGAAGGTAGCGGGGCCCCTGAGGAGCAGTTCTTC. As protein: CASSEGSGAPEEQFF.

This clone was recorded a few times. V and J are TRBV7-2 and TRBJ1-1, with D possibly matching TRBD1 (5 bases). The CDR3 loop spans 15 amino acids. CDR1 is SGHTA and CDR2 is FQGNSA in the germline V gene. The V end lost 1 base, the J end lost 0 bases, and 9 bases lay between the germline ends. CDR3 residues: CASSLGTRVNTEAFF. The CDR3 nucleotides are TGTGCCAGCAGCTTAGGGACAAGGGTGAACACTGAAGCTTTCTTT.

This rearrangement joins TRBV19 to TRBJ2-3; TRBD2 matches at 13 bases. Per germline, CDR1 LNHDA and CDR2 SQIVND (reference sequence). This CDR3 has 17 amino acids. V shed 3 bases and J 4 bases; nucleotides not matched to a gene: 7. In nucleotides, the CDR3 is TGTGCCAGTAGTATCCGAACTAGCGGGAGGGCAGCAGATACGCAGTATTTT. Translation: CASSIRTSGRAADTQYF.

The chain joins TRBV7-2 to TRBJ1-4; D is perhaps TRBD1 (5 bases). The germline CDR1 and CDR2 sequences are SGHTA and FQGNSA. V dropped 2 bases and J dropped 0 bases, with 7 bases sitting between them. This CDR3 is built from 15 residues. CDR3 sequence (DNA): TGTGCCAGCAGCTTATTGACAGCAACTAATGAAAAACTGTTTTTT. It yields the protein CASSLLTATNEKLFF. The variable domain in full, with the rest retrieved from reference TRBV7-2 and TRBJ1-4, is GAGVSQSPSNKVTEKGKDVELRCDPISGHTALYWYRQSLGQGLEFLIYFQGNSAPDKSGLPSDRFSAERTGGSVSTLTIQRTQQEDSAVYLCASSLLTATNEKLFFGSGTQLSVL.

V and J are TRBV19 and TRBJ2-7, with TRBD1 identical over 7 bases. CDR1 LNHDA and CDR2 SQIVND come from the germline V gene (reference sequence). V gave up 5 bases and J gave up 4 bases; unmatched junction bases: 8. CDR3 length: 14 residues. The CDR3 loop is CASSATGQSYEQYF. For the CDR3, the DNA is TGTGCCAGTAGTGCTACGGGACAGTCATACGAGCAGTACTTC.

The chain employs TRBV28 and TRBJ1-5; D may be TRBD1 (5 bases). CDR3 length: 15 amino acids. CDR1 and CDR2 (germline): MDHEN, SYDVKM. V lost 3 bases to trimming and J lost 3 bases, with 12 bases between them. For the CDR3, the DNA is TGTGCCAGCAGTTTTGGTAGGGGAGACAATCAGCCCCAGCATTTT. The encoded protein is CASSFGRGDNQPQHF.

This chain joins TRBV19 and TRBJ2-2, with D perhaps TRBD1 (6 bases). CDR1 is LNHDA and CDR2 is SQIVND in the germline V gene (reference sequence). This CDR3 has 16 amino acids. The V gene lost 3 bases and the J gene lost 4 bases, with 15 bases spanning the gap. CDR3 in amino acids: CASSILVGAGTGELFF. As DNA, the CDR3 is TGTGCCAGTAGTATCCTTGTGGGGGCGGGCACCGGGGAGCTGTTTTTT.

The rearrangement uses TRBV14 and TRBJ2-2, with D unresolved. This CDR3 has 14 residues. Trimming shortened V by 2 bases and J by 2 bases, and 6 bases separated the two germline ends. Germline loops: CDR1 SGHDN, CDR2 FVKESK. This CDR3 is CASSQTVNTGELFF. CDR3 coding DNA: TGTGCCAGCAGCCAAACAGTTAACACCGGGGAGCTGTTTTTT.

This rearrangement joins TRBV9 to TRBJ2-7; D assignment may be TRBD1 or TRBD2 (5 bases each). With 4 bases removed from V and 4 bases from J, the gap between germline ends came to 15 bases. Germline assignment: CDR1 SGDLS and CDR2 YYNGEE. This CDR3 is 14 amino acids long. In DNA form, the CDR3 reads TGTGCCAGCAGCCGGATGGGGGACGGGTACGAGCAGTACTTC. It specifies CASSRMGDGYEQYF.

This clone has only a few counts. The chain recombines TRBV15 with TRBJ1-1; 9 nucleotides agree with TRBD1. Germline trimming cut 0 bases from V and 6 bases from J; bases unmatched to any gene: 2. The CDR3 length is 14 residues. Germline-derived CDR1 and CDR2 are LNHNV and YYDKDF (reference sequence). The CDR3 DNA is TGTGCCACCAGCAGAGACCGGACAGGGGCTGAAGCTTTCTTT. The encoded protein is CATSRDRTGAEAFF. Looking up the rest from reference TRBV15 and TRBJ1-1 gives the full variable domain: DAMVIQNPRYQVTQFGKPVTLSCSQTLNHNVMYWYQQKSSQAPKLLFHYYDKDFNNEADTPDNFQSRRPNTSFCFLDIRSPGLGDTAMYLCATSRDRTGAEAFFGQGTRLTVV.

The chain couples TRBV2 to TRBJ2-5; maybe TRBD2 (6 bases). Trimming shortened V by 2 bases and J by 1 base, and 14 bases separated the two germline ends. The CDR3 extends over 16 amino acids. The germline V gene encodes CDR1 SNHLY and CDR2 FYNNEI. The CDR3 region is CASSERVAAIQETQYF. The CDR3 region has the DNA TGTGCCAGCAGTGAACGGGTAGCGGCTATCCAAGAGACCCAGTACTTC.

The rearrangement joins TRBV19 to TRBJ2-5; D possibly corresponds to TRBD2 (6 bases). Trimming took 6 bases from V and 3 from J, leaving 11 bases between them. This CDR3 contains 13 residues. In germline, CDR1 is LNHDA, CDR2 SQIVND (reference sequence). CDR3 DNA sequence: TGTGCCAGTAGCGGGGGAATGAAAGAGACCCAGTACTTC. It codes for CASSGGMKETQYF.

The rearrangement joins TRBV5-1 to TRBJ1-3, with TRBD1 matching over 7 bases. Germline V lookup: CDR1 SGHRS, CDR2 YFSETQ. The CDR3 has 16 residues. Trimming removed 4 bases from V and 6 bases from J; junction bases left unmatched: 13. The CDR3 here is CASSLRDSRNENTIYF. The DNA for the CDR3 is TGCGCCAGCAGCCTCAGGGACAGTCGGAATGAAAACACCATATATTTT.

The chain combines TRBV19 with TRBJ2-7; D gene uncertain. The CDR3 consists of 13 residues. Trimming shortened V by 1 base and J by 7 bases, and 11 bases separated the two germline ends. Germline values: CDR1 LNHDA, CDR2 SQIVND (reference sequence). The CDR3 loop reads CASSIGWSGEQYF. For the CDR3, the DNA is TGTGCCAGTAGTATAGGTTGGTCCGGGGAGCAGTACTTC.

This clone was observed a handful of times. This chain connects TRBV6-1 to TRBJ1-1, with TRBD1 as a possible D gene (6 bases). Trimming took off 5 bases at V and 8 bases at J, with 9 bases between the two ends. Per germline, CDR1 MNHNS and CDR2 SASEGT. There are 11 residues in the CDR3. The chain's CDR3 is CASSSQGEAFF. In DNA form, the CDR3 reads TGTGCCAGCAGTTCACAGGGCGAAGCTTTCTTT.

The J gene is TRBJ2-1, the V gene TRBV12-5, with 7 positions matching TRBD1. CDR3 size: 15 residues. Trimming took 3 bases from V and 9 from J; bases not matched to a gene: 11. Germline V gene lookup returns CDR1 LGHNT and CDR2 FRNRAP. The CDR3 loop is CASGFPQQGIVEQFF. In nucleotides, the CDR3 is TGTGCTAGTGGTTTCCCCCAACAGGGGATCGTTGAGCAGTTCTTC.

This clone was seen only a few times. The V call is TRBV7-2, the J call TRBJ1-3, with D possibly being TRBD1 (5 bases). V lost 5 bases to trimming and J lost 2 bases, with 10 bases between them. Germline CDR1 SGHTA, CDR2 FQGNSA. The CDR3 has 14 residues. DNA of the CDR3: TGTGCCAGCAGCCCGCAGGGTGCTGGAAACACCATATATTTT. Translating it yields CASSPQGAGNTIYF.

J is TRBJ2-3 and V is TRBV14; 8 nucleotides agree with TRBD2. Germline V CDR1 and CDR2: SGHDN, FVKESK. The J segment lost 3 bases and the V segment lost 0 bases, leaving 17 bases of the junction unmatched. The CDR3 contains 20 residues. The chain's CDR3 is CASSQDRGRRTSLSTDTQYF. Written as DNA, the CDR3 is TGTGCCAGCAGCCAAGATCGGGGCAGGAGGACTAGCTTGAGTACAGATACGCAGTATTTT.

The chain is built from TRBV21-1 and TRBJ2-7; the DNA was not compared with TRBD2, the D call given in the table. TRBV21-1 is noted as a pseudogene. The CDR3 totals 11 residues. The CDR3 region is CASSYSYEQYF. CDR3 sequence (DNA): TGTGCCAGCAGTTACTCCTACGAGCAGTACTTC.